This T cell receptor (beta chain) came from a study of cytotoxic CD8 clonotypes in ibrutinib-treated CLL. Study-level background: The subjects consisted of 11 relapsed/refractory and roughly 14 treatment-naive individuals, with approximately 18 IGHV unmutated.

The CDR3 runs to 13 residues. V was trimmed by 5 bases and J by 4 bases, leaving 9 bases between them. The germline CDR1 and CDR2 sequences are SGHNT and YENEEA. Frozen-stored PBMCs produced approximately 2 micrograms of genomic DNA for TCR beta libraries. Sequencing used immunoSEQ multiplex PCR; TCRdb keeps in-frame clones, though not all of them. This table holds tens of thousands of clones, around 79% found once. This TCR derives from a human donor with chronic lymphocytic leukemia. The input for sequencing was PBMCs, taken after 12 months of ibrutinib treatment. The chain carries TRBV11-3 and TRBJ2-1, with D unresolved. CDR3 nucleotide sequence: TGTGCCAGCAGCCCCACCACATACAATGAGCAGTTCTTC. Protein product: CASSPTTYNEQFF.